Listed below are T cell receptor beta chains from one sample, sequenced in a study of technical replicates of blood from several donors. Repertoires were generated with immunoSEQ multiplex PCR, while TCRdb's copy carries only in-frame clones and drops some. The sample shows tens of thousands of clones, about 92% of them seen only once. The material sequenced was T cells isolated from PBMCs. Receptor source: a human donor in good health. CDR3s include the opening cysteine and the closing phenylalanine or tryptophan. Fields, in order: D gene, V gene, clone size, J gene, CDR3 DNA, CDR3 protein. A D gene is named only where the DNA matches it firmly. Clone size, where shown, is once, few, many, or a class for clones that have expanded.

>TRBD2|TRBV7-9|NA|TRBJ2-7
TGTGCCAGCAGCTCACTACCTGGACTAGCGGGGGGGGGTGAGCAGTACTTC
CASSSLPGLAGGGEQYF
>NA|TRBV28|once|TRBJ2-1
TGTGCCAGCAGTTTGAGCGCCGGGGGTGAGCAGTTCTTC
CASSLSAGGEQFF
>TRBD2|TRBV7-2|NA|TRBJ2-1
TGTGCCAGCAGCTCCACCATAGCGGGATTCTACAATGAGCAGTTCTTC
CASSSTIAGFYNEQFF
>NA|TRBV5-1|once|TRBJ2-7
TGCGCCAGCAGCTCGTCTATGGAGCACGAGCAGTACTTC
CASSSSMEHEQYF
>NA|TRBV9|once|TRBJ2-5
TGTGCCAGCAGCCAAGGGGCCCAAGAGACCCAGTACTTC
CASSQGAQETQYF
>TRBD2|TRBV11-2|once|TRBJ2-7
TGTGCCAGCAGCTCGACTAGCGGGGCCTACGAGCAGTACTTC
CASSSTSGAYEQYF
>TRBD2|TRBV10-2|NA|TRBJ2-5
TGCGCCAGCAGTGACCTAGCGGGAGTAGAGACCCAGTACTTC
CASSDLAGVETQYF
>NA|TRBV4-1|once|TRBJ2-7
TGCGCCAGCAGCCAAGTGGGGGCTTCACTAGAGTACGAGCAGTACTTC
CASSQVGASLEYEQYF
>NA|TRBV7-9|NA|TRBJ1-6
TGTGCCAGCAGCTTAGGGTGGGGGGGGCAGAGGAATTCACCCCTCCACTTT
CASSLGWGGQRNSPLHF
>NA|TRBV4-2|NA|TRBJ2-5
TGTGCCAGCAGCCAGACCCTAGCGTCAAGCCAAGAGACCCAGTACTTC
CASSQTLASSQETQYF
>TRBD1|TRBV4-2|NA|TRBJ2-5
TGTGCCAGCAGCCGCGGACAGGGGCGTGAGACCCAGTACTTC
CASSRGQGRETQYF
>NA|TRBV5-1|NA|TRBJ1-5
TGCGCCAGCAGCTTGGCCGGGTATAGCAATCAGCCCCAGCATTTT
CASSLAGYSNQPQHF
>NA|TRBV10-3|NA|TRBJ2-7
TGTGCCATCAGTGGAGCTTACGAGCAGTACTTC
CAISGAYEQYF
>NA|TRBV6-5|NA|TRBJ2-3
TGTGCCAGCAGTTACTCGGGAGAGGGCTCAGATACGCAGTATTTT
CASSYSGEGSDTQYF
>NA|TRBV27|NA|TRBJ2-1
TGTGCCAGCAGTACCCCTAAGGGGGACAATGAGCAGTTCTTC
CASSTPKGDNEQFF
>TRBD1|TRBV27|NA|TRBJ2-1
TGTGCCAGCAGTTCCCTCGGGACAGGTAACAATGAGCAGTTCTTC
CASSSLGTGNNEQFF
>NA|TRBV7-9|NA|TRBJ1-1
TGTGCCAGCAGCTTAGTGTCAGGGGCCAACACTGAAGCTTTCTTT
CASSLVSGANTEAFF
>NA|TRBV5-4|NA|TRBJ2-5
TGTGCCAGCAGCTGGGGCACGGAGACCCAGTACTTC
CASSWGTETQYF
>NA|TRBV7-2|NA|TRBJ2-7
TGTGCCAGCAGCCCCAGGATCTCCTACGAGCAGTACTTC
CASSPRISYEQYF
>TRBD2|TRBV4-1|NA|TRBJ2-1
TGCGCCAGCAGCCGCGGGGGGCTCGAGCAGTTCTTC
CASSRGGLEQFF
>NA|TRBV5-1|NA|TRBJ1-1
TGCGCCAGCAGCCCGCGGTACGAGGACACTGAAGCTTTCTTT
CASSPRYEDTEAFF
>NA|TRBV28|NA|TRBJ2-5
TGTGCCAGCAGCTACAGACAGGTAGAGACCCAGTACTTC
CASSYRQVETQYF